What follows are 11 T cell receptor beta chains derived from one specimen sequenced in a study of cytomegalovirus exposure and HLA in healthy donors. The PCR made use of 60 Vbeta and 13 Jbeta primers. Using immunoSEQ multiplex PCR, the repertoire was profiled, and TCRdb retains in-frame clones only, with some absent. Of under 200,000 clones in the sample, 82% are singletons; the top ten hold approximately 1.5%. Sequencing was performed on PBMCs. Receptors originate from a woman between 18 and 29 years old in good health and CMV-seronegative.

This clone has a single count. The V call is TRBV7-4, the J call TRBJ2-7; a possible D gene is TRBD2 (6 bases). The CDR3 covers 13 residues. Deletions cut 7 bases from V and 2 bases from J, with 12 bases between. Germline V gene lookup returns CDR1 SGHVT and CDR2 SQSDAQ. The CDR3 here is CASIWGGPYEQYV. The CDR3 DNA sequence: TGTGCCAGCATCTGGGGAGGACCCTACGAGCAGTACGTC.

J is TRBJ2-7 and V is TRBV18, with 7 bases aligning to TRBD1. There are 14 residues in the CDR3. The trim removed 2 bases at V and 1 base at J, leaving 2 bases unmatched. The germline gives CDR1 KGHSH, CDR2 LQKENI. The CDR3 nucleotides are TGTGCCAGCTCACCAGGGACAGTATCCTACGAGCAGTACTTC. This gives the protein CASSPGTVSYEQYF.

The chain joins TRBV6-5 to TRBJ2-7, with D possibly TRBD1 on 6 matching bases. Germline CDR1 and CDR2: MNHEY and SVGAGI. The V end lost 5 bases, the J end lost 1 base, and 15 bases lay between the germline ends. This CDR3 spans 15 amino acids. In nucleotides, the CDR3 is TGTGCCAGCAGTCAGACAGAACAGGGTTCCTACGAGCAGTACTTC. It specifies CASSQTEQGSYEQYF.

The rearrangement joins TRBV15 to TRBJ2-5, with D possibly matching TRBD1 (6 bases). The DNA end favors TRBJ2-7, so the J call may be wrong. Germline V gives CDR1 LNHNV, CDR2 YYDKDF (reference sequence). The CDR3 has 14 residues. The CDR3 is CATSGNRESYEQYF. The DNA of the CDR3 is TGTGCCACCAGCGGTAACAGGGAGTCCTACGAGCAGTACTTC.

The chain couples TRBV4-1 to TRBJ1-3; D may be TRBD1 (6 bases). Germline V gene data show CDR1 as MGHRA and CDR2 as YSYEKL. The CDR3 consists of 18 residues. V lost 6 bases to trimming and J lost 11 bases, with 32 bases between them. In nucleotides, the CDR3 is TGCGCCAGCAGTTTAAGTCCCCCGGACAGCGCCTTGGGAAGCGCCATATATTTT. Translated, it gives CASSLSPPDSALGSAIYF.

This chain joins TRBV6-1 and TRBJ2-3, with D unclear. Deletions cut 2 bases from V and 10 bases from J, with 7 bases between. Germline CDR1 MNHNS, CDR2 SASEGT. The CDR3 covers 11 residues. The CDR3: CASSETQAQYF. The CDR3 nucleotides read TGTGCCAGCAGTGAAACTCAGGCGCAGTATTTT.

About this clone itself: At one of its ends the junction is not consistent with the germline gene, which may arise from a read error. The J gene is TRBJ2-6, the V gene TRBV7-9, with D perhaps matching TRBD2 (6 bases). The CDR3 consists of 18 residues. Germline CDR1 is SEHNR and CDR2 is FQNEAQ (reference sequence). The CDR3 is CSSSLAVAGISGANVLTF. The CDR3 region has the DNA TGTTCCAGCAGCTTAGCGGTAGCAGGGATATCTGGGGCCAACGTCCTGACTTTC.

This rearrangement joins TRBV4-1 to TRBJ1-3; D gene uncertain. This CDR3 has 14 residues. Germline lookup yields CDR1 MGHRA and CDR2 YSYEKL. The V and J ends lost 4 bases and 7 bases respectively, with 14 bases between them. CDR3 sequence: CASSPLSSGNTIYF. In nucleotides, the CDR3 is TGCGCCAGCAGCCCCCTATCATCGGGTAACACCATATATTTT.

For the CDR3, the DNA is TGTGCCAGCAGCTTAGTGGAAGGACTAGCCCTCAATGAGCAGTTCTTC. Translating gives CASSLVEGLALNEQFF. The chain employs TRBV7-2 and TRBJ2-1, with 8 bases lining up with TRBD2. Losses at the gene ends were 1 base for V and 6 bases for J; bases not matched to a gene: 8. CDR3 size: 16 residues. In germline, CDR1 is SGHTA, CDR2 FQGNSA.

The CDR3 is CASSQLPGLAGFPGANVLTF. The CDR3 region has the DNA TGTGCCAGCAGCCAATTGCCGGGACTAGCGGGATTCCCCGGGGCCAACGTCCTGACTTTC. The rearrangement joins TRBV14 to TRBJ2-6; 13 bases agree with TRBD2. The junction had 11 bases not matched to a gene; V was cut back by 2 bases and J by 4 bases. Germline V gene data show CDR1 as SGHDN and CDR2 as FVKESK. The CDR3 contains 20 residues.

This chain joins TRBV5-1 and TRBJ2-1, with 15 positions matching TRBD2. Unmatched junction bases numbered 6, after V lost 4 bases and J lost 4 bases. The CDR3 spans 17 residues. The germline V gene has CDR1 SGHRS and CDR2 YFSETQ. In DNA form, the CDR3 reads TGCGCCAGCAGCGCACCGGGACTAGCGGGAGGATACAATGAGCAGTTCTTC. Translating it yields CASSAPGLAGGYNEQFF. Complete variable domain (other parts from reference TRBV5-1 and TRBJ2-1): KAGVTQTPRYLIKTRGQQVTLSCSPISGHRSVSWYQQTPGQGLQFLFEYFSETQRNKGNFPGRFSGRQFSNSRSEMNVSTLELGDSALYLCASSAPGLAGGYNEQFFGPGTRLTVL.